A single sample gave rise to the 5 T cell receptor beta chains below, sequenced in a study of CD8+CD57+ T cells in acquired aplastic anemia. Profiling that covered TCR beta VDJ and CDR3 relied on genomic DNA as its template. TCRdb re-analysed the reads in MiXCR, keeping a single row per CDR3 protein. This table has 100,000 to 150,000 distinct CDR3 sequences, about 48% appearing once. Source material: sorted CD4+, CD8+, or CD8+CD57+ T cells (not recorded which) from PBMCs. These receptors all come from a human donor in good health, serving as a control.

This clonotype showed up many times. The chain is built from TRBV20-1 and TRBJ1-6; tentatively, D is TRBD1 (6 bases). This CDR3 is built from 15 residues. V was trimmed by 5 bases and J by 10 bases, leaving 21 bases between them. Germline V gene lookup returns CDR1 DFQATT and CDR2 SNEGSKA (reference sequence). The CDR3 nucleotides read TGCAGTGCTCCTTCTATGGGGGCGGTTGCATCACCCCTCCACTTT. It is translated as CSAPSMGAVASPLHF.

This chain connects TRBV7-3 to TRBJ2-7; TRBD1 agrees at 8 bases. Germline V CDR1 and CDR2: SGHTA, FQGTGA. The CDR3 has 13 residues. The trim removed 4 bases at V and 5 bases at J, leaving 4 bases unmatched. The CDR3 DNA reads as TGTGCCAGCAGCTCGACAGGGGAGGACGAGCAGTACTTC. Translation gives CASSSTGEDEQYF. Based on the CDR3 plus reference TRBV7-3 and TRBJ2-7, the full variable domain is GAGVSQTPSNKVTEKGKYVELRCDPISGHTALYWYRQSLGQGPEFLIYFQGTGAADDSGLPNDRFFAVRPEGSVSTLKIQRTERGDSAVYLCASSSTGEDEQYFGPGTRLTVT.

This chain uses TRBV29-1 with TRBJ2-7, with TRBD1 matching 9 bases. V dropped 6 bases and J dropped 5; count of bases not matched to a gene: 2. The CDR3 consists of 11 residues. CDR1 and CDR2 (germline): SQVTM, ANQGSEA. The CDR3 loop reads CSVDRGHEQYF. DNA of the CDR3: TGCAGCGTGGACAGGGGTCACGAGCAGTACTTC.

There are many counts of this clonotype. The V gene is TRBV12-3 or TRBV12-4, the J gene TRBJ2-3; TRBD1 matches at 8 bases. V lost 5 bases, J lost 0 bases, and 7 bases stayed unmatched. The CDR3 length is 16 residues. The CDR3 region is CASSRDRGVSTDTQYF. CDR3 coding DNA: TGTGCCAGCAGTCGAGACAGGGGTGTTAGCACAGATACGCAGTATTTT.

This clonotype was seen repeatedly, ten times or more. This sequence joins TRBV12-3 or TRBV12-4 and TRBJ2-7, with 9 bases matching TRBD1. The junction had 6 bases not matched to a gene; V was cut back by 6 bases and J by 6 bases. The length of the CDR3 is 13 residues. CDR3 nucleotide sequence: TGTGCCAGCAGCCGGGACAGGGTCGGCGAGCAGTACTTC. Translated: CASSRDRVGEQYF.